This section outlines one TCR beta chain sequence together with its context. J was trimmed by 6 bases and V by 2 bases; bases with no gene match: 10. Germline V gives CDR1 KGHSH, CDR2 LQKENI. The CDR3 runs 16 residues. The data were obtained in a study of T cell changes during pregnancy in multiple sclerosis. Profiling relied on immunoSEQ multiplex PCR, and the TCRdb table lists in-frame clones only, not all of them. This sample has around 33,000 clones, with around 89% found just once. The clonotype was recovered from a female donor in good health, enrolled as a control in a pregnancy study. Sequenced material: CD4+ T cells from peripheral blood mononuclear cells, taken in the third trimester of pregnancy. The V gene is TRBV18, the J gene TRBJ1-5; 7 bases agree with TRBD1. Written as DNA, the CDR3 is TGTGCCAGCTCACCATCAGGGGGGCGCGTAGGTCAGCCCCAGCATTTT. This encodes CASSPSGGRVGQPQHF.